This T cell receptor (beta chain) was observed in a study of a mutant IDH1 vaccine in newly diagnosed glioma. The repertoire was sequenced with immunoSEQ multiplex PCR; TCRdb's copy has only in-frame clones and lacks some. The sample holds about 88,000 clones; over 70% are singletons and the top ten take about 5.1%. The sample's time point: baseline, week 1 (first vaccination visit). Documented treatment: pre-vaccination baseline after standard-of-care therapy. The CDR3 length is 13 residues. Trimming took off 6 bases at V and 4 bases at J, with 12 bases between the two ends. Germline values: CDR1 MNHEY, CDR2 SVGAGI.

This sequence was found in a man aged 40-49 years with glioma. Some clones in this sample may be carry-over from other donors' samples. This chain links TRBV6-5 with TRBJ1-2; D gene uncertain. The sample consisted of PBMCs, taken from a glioma patient treated with radiotherapy, temozolomide or both. The CDR3 DNA is TGTGCCAGCAGCGTCGACTGGCTCTATGGCTACACCTTC. It encodes CASSVDWLYGYTF.